Included here is one TCR beta chain sequence, with context. These data come from a study of preoperative IRX-2 immunotherapy in early breast cancer. Treatment noted: preoperative locoregional IRX-2 cytokine immunotherapy. This phase Ib study tested locoregional IRX-2 cytokine immunotherapy given before surgery. Clones were sequenced by immunoSEQ multiplex PCR, and TCRdb holds only the in-frame ones, with some missing. The sample has roughly 40,000 clones, about 80% seen once; the top ten hold about 1%. The CDR3 loop spans 16 amino acids. The germline gives CDR1 MDHEN, CDR2 SYDVKM. With V trimmed by 5 bases and J by 0 bases, 5 bases remained unmatched.

The source is a human donor with breast cancer. The sequences come from tumor tissue, collected after IRX-2 immunotherapy. The J gene is TRBJ2-3, the V gene TRBV28, with 10 bases matching TRBD2. The CDR3 spells CASSTVAGGSTDTQYF. The CDR3 nucleotides are TGTGCCAGCAGTACAGTAGCGGGAGGTAGCACAGATACGCAGTATTTT.